This T cell receptor (beta chain) comes out of a study of blood T cell repertoires in COVID-19. Overall study context: The samples span acute and convalescent COVID-19 from the United States, Italy and Spain. T cells, B-cell-depleted T cells, or PBMCs provided the cDNA or gDNA that served as material.

V shed 0 bases and J shed 2 bases, with 11 bases lying between them. There are 15 residues in the CDR3. Germline values: CDR1 MNHEY, CDR2 SMNVEV (reference sequence). Under the authors' procedure: Estimation of nucleated cell counts was performed using reference gene primer amplification. Clones were read by immunoSEQ multiplex PCR, and TCRdb kept only the in-frame ones, dropping some. V and J calls and clone size are copied from that table; D and trimming were computed from the DNA. The table lists around 160,000 clones, around 80% of them singletons. The sequenced material came from peripheral blood. V and J are TRBV27 and TRBJ2-7; no firm D call. This receptor was identified in a human donor in a cohort sampled during active COVID-19. The CDR3 nucleotides are TGTGCCAGCAGTTTATCGCGACACCCGACCTACGAGCAGTACTTC. This codes for CASSLSRHPTYEQYF.